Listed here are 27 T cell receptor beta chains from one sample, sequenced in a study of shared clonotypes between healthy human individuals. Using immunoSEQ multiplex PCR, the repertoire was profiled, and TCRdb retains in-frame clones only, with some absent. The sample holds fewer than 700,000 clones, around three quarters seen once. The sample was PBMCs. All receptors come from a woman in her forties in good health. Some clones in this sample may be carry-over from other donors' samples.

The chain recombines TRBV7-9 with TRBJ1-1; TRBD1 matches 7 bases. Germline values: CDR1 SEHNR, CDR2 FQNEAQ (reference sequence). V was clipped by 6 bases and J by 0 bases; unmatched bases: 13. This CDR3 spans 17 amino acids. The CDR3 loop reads CASSSLRDSPMNTEAFF. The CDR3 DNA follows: TGTGCCAGCAGTTCGCTAAGGGACAGCCCAATGAACACTGAAGCTTTCTTT.

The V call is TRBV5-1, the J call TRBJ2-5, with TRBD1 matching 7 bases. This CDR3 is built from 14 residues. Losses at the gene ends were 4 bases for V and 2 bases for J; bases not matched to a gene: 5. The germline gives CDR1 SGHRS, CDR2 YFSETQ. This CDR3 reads CASSLGTEQETQYF. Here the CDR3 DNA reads TGCGCCAGCAGCCTCGGGACAGAGCAAGAGACCCAGTACTTC.

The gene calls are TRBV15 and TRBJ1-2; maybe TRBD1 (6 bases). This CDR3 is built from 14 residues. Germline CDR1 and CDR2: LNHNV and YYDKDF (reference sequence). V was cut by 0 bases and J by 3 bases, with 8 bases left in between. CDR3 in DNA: TGTGCCACCAGCAGAGATCAGGGGCACTATGGCTACACCTTC. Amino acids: CATSRDQGHYGYTF.

The CDR3 protein is CASSSTAYSGNTIYF. The CDR3 DNA sequence: TGTGCCAGCAGCTCGACAGCGTACTCTGGAAACACCATATATTTT. This chain joins TRBV7-9 and TRBJ1-3, with D maybe TRBD1 (5 bases). V was cut by 4 bases and J by 0 bases, with 10 bases left in between. The CDR3 totals 15 residues. The germline gives CDR1 SEHNR, CDR2 FQNEAQ (reference sequence).

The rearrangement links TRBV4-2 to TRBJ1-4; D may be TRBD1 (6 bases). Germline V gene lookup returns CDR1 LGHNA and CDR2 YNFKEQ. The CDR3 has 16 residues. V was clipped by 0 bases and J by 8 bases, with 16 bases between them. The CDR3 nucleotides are TGTGCCAGCAGCCAAGAGGGCGGGGGCTTTCGGGAAAAACTGTTTTTT. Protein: CASSQEGGGFREKLFF.

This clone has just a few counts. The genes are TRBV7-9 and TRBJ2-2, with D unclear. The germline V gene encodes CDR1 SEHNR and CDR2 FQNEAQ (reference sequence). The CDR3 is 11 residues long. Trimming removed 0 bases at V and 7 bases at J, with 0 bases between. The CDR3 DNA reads TGTGCCAGCAGCTTAGCCGGGGAGCTGTTTTTT. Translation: CASSLAGELFF.

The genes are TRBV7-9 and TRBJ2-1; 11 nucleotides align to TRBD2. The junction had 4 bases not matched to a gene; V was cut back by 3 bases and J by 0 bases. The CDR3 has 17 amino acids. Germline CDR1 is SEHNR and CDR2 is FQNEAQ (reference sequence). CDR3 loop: CASSFGTSGSSYNEQFF. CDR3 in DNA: TGTGCCAGCAGCTTCGGGACTAGCGGAAGCTCCTACAATGAGCAGTTCTTC.

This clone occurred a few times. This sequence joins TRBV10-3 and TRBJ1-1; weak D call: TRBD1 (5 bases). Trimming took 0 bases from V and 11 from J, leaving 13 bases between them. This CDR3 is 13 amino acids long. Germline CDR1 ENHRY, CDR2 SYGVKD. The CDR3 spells CAISESLQGLAFF. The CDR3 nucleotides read TGTGCCATCAGTGAGTCGTTGCAGGGTTTGGCTTTCTTT.

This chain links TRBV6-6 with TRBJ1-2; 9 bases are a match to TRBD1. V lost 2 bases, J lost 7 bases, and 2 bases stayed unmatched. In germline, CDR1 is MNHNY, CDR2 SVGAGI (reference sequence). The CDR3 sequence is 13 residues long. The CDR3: CASSYGTGSGYTF. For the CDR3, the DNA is TGTGCCAGCAGTTACGGGACAGGGAGTGGCTACACCTTC.

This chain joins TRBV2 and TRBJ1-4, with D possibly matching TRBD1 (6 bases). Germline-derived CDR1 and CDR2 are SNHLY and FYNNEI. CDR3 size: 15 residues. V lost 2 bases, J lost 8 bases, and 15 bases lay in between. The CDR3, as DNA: TGTGCCAGCAGTGAATTCGGGGGGGCTGGAGAAAAACTGTTTTTT. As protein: CASSEFGGAGEKLFF.

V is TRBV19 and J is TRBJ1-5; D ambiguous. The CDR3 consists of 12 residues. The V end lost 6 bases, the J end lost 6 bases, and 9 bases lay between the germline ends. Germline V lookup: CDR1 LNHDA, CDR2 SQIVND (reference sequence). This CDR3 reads CASRPQSQPQHF. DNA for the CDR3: TGTGCCAGTAGACCTCAAAGTCAGCCCCAGCATTTT.

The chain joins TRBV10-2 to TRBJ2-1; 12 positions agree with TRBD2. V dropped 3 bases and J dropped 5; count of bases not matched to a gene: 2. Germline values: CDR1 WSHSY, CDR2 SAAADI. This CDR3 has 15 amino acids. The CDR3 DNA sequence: TGCGCCAGCAGTGAATGGACTAGCGGGAACAATGAGCAGTTCTTC. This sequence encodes CASSEWTSGNNEQFF.

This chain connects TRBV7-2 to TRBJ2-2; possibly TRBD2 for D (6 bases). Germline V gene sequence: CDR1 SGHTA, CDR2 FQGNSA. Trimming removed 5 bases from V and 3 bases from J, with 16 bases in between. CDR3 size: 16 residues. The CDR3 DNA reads TGTGCCAGCAGCCTCCTGAGGAGGGAGTACACCGGGGAGCTGTTTTTT. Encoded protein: CASSLLRREYTGELFF.

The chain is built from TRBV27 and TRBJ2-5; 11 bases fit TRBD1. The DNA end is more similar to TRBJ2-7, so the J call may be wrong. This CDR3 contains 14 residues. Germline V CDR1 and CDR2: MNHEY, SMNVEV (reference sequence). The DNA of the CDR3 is TGTGCCAGCAGTCCCTGGGACAGGGGGTACGAGCAGTACTTC. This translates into CASSPWDRGYEQYF.

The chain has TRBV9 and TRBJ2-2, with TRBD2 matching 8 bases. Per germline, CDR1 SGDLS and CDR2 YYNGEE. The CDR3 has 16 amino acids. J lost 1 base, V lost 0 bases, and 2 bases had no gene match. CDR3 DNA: TGTGCCAGCAGCGTAGCTGGGACTAGGAACACCGGGGAGCTGTTTTTT. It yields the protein CASSVAGTRNTGELFF.

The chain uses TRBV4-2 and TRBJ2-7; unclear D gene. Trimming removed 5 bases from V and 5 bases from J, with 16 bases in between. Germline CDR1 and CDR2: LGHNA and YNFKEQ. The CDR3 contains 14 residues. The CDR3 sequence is CASSLRQGRDEQYF. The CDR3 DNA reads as TGTGCCAGCAGCTTGCGGCAAGGTAGGGACGAGCAGTACTTC.

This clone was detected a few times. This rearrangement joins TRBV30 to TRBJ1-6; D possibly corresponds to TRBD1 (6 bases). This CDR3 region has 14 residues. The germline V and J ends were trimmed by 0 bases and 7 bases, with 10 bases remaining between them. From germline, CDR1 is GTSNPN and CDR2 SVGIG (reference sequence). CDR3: CAWSVQDSNSPLHF. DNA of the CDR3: TGTGCCTGGAGTGTACAGGACAGCAATTCACCCCTCCACTTT.

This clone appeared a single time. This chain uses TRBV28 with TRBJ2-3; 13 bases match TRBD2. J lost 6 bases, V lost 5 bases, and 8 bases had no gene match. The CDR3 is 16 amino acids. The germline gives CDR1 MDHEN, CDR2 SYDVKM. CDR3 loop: CASSPGLAGVGDTQYF. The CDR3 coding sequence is TGTGCCAGCAGTCCCGGACTAGCGGGAGTTGGGGATACGCAGTATTTT.

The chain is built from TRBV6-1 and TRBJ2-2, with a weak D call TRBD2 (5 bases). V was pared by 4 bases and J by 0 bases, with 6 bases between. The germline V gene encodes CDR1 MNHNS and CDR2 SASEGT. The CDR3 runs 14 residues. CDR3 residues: CASSAGTNTGELFF. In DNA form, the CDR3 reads TGTGCCAGCAGTGCCGGGACGAACACCGGGGAGCTGTTTTTT.

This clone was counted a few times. The CDR3 loop reads CASSTPPRAQYF. The CDR3 region has the DNA TGTGCCAGCAGTACGCCCCCCCGGGCCCAGTACTTC. This sequence joins TRBV2 and TRBJ2-5; unclear D gene. Germline-derived CDR1 and CDR2 are SNHLY and FYNNEI. The ends were cut back, 5 bases at V and 9 bases at J, with 13 bases in the middle. The length of the CDR3 is 12 residues.

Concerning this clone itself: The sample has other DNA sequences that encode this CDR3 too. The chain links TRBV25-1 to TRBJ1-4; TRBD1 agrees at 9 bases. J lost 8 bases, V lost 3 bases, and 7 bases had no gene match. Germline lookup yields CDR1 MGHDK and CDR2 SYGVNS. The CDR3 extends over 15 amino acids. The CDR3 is CASSDPQGAGEKLFF. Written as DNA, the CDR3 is TGTGCCAGCAGTGACCCACAGGGGGCAGGGGAAAAACTGTTTTTT.

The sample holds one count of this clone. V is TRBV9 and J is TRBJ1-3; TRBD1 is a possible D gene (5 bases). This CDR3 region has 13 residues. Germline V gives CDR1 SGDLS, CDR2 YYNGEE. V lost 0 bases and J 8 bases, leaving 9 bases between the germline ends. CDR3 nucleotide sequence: TGTGCCAGCAGCGTAGGAGGGGCAGACACCATATATTTT. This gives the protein CASSVGGADTIYF.

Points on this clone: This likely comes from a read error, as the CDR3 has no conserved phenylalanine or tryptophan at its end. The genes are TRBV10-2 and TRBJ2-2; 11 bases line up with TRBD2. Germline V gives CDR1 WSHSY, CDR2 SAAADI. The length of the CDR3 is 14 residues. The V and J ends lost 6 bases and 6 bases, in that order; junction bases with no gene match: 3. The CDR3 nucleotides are TGCGCCAGCAGACTAGCGGGAGTGTCCGGGGAGCTGTTTCTT. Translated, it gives CASRLAGVSGELFL.

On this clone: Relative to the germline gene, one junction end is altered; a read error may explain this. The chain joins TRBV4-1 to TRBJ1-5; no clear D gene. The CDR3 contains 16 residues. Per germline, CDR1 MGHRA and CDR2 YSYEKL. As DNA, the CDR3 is TGCGCCAGCAGCCAAGATCCCCCGGGAAGCAATCGGCCCCAGCATTTT. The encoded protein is CASSQDPPGSNRPQHF.

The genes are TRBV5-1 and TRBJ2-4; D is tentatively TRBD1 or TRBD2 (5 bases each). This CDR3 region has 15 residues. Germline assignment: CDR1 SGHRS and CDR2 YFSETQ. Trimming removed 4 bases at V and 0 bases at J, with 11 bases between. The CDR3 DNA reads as TGCGCCAGCAGCGGGACCGACACAGCCAAAAACATTCAGTACTTC. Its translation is CASSGTDTAKNIQYF.

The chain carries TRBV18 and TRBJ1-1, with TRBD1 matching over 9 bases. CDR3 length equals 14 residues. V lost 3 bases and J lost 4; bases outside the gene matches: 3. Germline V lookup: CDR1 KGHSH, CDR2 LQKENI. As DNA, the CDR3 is TGTGCCAGCTCACCCCTGGACAGGGGCACTGAAGCTTTCTTT. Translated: CASSPLDRGTEAFF. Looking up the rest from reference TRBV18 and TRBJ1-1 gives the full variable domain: NAGVMQNPRHLVRRRGQEARLRCSPMKGHSHVYWYRQLPEEGLKFMVYLQKENIIDESGMPKERFSAEFPKEGPSILRIQQVVRGDSAAYFCASSPLDRGTEAFFGQGTRLTVV.

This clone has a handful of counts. The CDR3 coding sequence is TGTGCCAGCTGGGGAGGGGAGCTGTTTTTT. Protein sequence: CASWGGELFF. V usage is TRBV28 and J usage is TRBJ2-2; D ambiguous. This CDR3 is built from 10 residues. The germline V and J ends were trimmed by 8 bases and 8 bases, with 6 bases remaining between them. Looked up from germline, CDR1 is MDHEN and CDR2 is SYDVKM.